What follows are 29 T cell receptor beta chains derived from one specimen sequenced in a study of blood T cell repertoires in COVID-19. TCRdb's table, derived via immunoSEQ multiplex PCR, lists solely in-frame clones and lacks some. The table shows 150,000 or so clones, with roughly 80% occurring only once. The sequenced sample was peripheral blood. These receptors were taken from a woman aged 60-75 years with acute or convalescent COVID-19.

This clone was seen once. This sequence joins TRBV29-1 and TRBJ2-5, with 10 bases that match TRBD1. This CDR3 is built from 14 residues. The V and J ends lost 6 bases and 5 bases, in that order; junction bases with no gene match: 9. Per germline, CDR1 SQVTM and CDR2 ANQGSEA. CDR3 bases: TGCAGCGTCGAGCGACAGGGGGCCTCTGAGACCCAGTACTTC. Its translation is CSVERQGASETQYF.

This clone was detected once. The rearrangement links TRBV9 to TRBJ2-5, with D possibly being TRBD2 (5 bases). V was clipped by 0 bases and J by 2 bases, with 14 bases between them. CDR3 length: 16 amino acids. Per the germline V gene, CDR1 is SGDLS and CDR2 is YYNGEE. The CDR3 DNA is TGTGCCAGCAGCGTAGCGGTGGGAGCGGCACAAGAGACCCAGTACTTC. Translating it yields CASSVAVGAAQETQYF.

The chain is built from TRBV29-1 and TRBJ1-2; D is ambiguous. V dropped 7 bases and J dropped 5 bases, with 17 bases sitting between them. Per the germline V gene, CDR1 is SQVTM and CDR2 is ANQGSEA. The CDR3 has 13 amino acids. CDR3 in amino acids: CSGGTESVYGYTF. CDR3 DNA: TGCAGCGGTGGAACAGAGAGTGTATATGGCTACACCTTC.

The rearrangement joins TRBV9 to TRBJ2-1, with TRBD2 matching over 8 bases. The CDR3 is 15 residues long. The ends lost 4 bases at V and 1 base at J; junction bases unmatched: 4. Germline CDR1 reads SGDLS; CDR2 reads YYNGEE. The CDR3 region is CASSLSGSSYNEQFF. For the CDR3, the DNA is TGTGCCAGCAGCCTGAGCGGGAGTTCCTACAATGAGCAGTTCTTC.

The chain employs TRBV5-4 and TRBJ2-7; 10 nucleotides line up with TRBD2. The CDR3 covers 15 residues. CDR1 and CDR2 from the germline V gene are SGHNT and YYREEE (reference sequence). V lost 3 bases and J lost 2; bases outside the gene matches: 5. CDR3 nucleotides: TGTGCCAGCAGCTCCCAAGCGGGAGGGACCTACGAGCAGTACTTC. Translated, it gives CASSSQAGGTYEQYF.

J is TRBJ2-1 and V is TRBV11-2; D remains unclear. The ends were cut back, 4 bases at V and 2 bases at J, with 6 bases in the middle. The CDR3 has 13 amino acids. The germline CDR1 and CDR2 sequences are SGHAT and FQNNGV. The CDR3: CASSSEPYNEQFF. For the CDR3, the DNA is TGTGCCAGCAGCTCGGAGCCCTACAATGAGCAGTTCTTC.

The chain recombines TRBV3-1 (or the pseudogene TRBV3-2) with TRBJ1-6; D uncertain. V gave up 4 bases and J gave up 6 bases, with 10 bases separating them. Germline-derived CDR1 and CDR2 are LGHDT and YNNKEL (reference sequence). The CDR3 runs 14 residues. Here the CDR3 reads CASSPRYRNSPLHF. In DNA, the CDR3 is TGTGCCAGCAGCCCGCGTTACCGTAATTCACCCCTCCACTTT.

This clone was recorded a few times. The CDR3 spells CASSLSGEGMNQPQHF. The CDR3 DNA sequence: TGTGCCAGCAGCTTATCGGGGGAGGGTATGAATCAGCCCCAGCATTTT. The rearrangement links TRBV7-9 to TRBJ1-5, with D perhaps matching TRBD1 (5 bases). The V and J ends lost 2 bases and 4 bases respectively, with 15 bases between them. Germline assignment: CDR1 SEHNR and CDR2 FQNEAQ (reference sequence). The length of the CDR3 is 16 residues.

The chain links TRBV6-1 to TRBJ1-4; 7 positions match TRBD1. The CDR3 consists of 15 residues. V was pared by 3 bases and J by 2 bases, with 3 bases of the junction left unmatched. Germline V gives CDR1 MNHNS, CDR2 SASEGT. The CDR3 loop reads CASSDPTGTNEKLFF. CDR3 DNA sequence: TGTGCCAGCAGTGACCCGACAGGGACTAATGAAAAACTGTTTTTT.

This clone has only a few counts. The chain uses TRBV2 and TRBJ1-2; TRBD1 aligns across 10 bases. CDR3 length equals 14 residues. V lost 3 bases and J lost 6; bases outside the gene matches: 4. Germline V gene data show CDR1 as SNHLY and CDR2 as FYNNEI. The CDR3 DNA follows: TGTGCCAGCAGTGAGGTCGGGACAGGGGATGGCTACACCTTC. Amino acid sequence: CASSEVGTGDGYTF.

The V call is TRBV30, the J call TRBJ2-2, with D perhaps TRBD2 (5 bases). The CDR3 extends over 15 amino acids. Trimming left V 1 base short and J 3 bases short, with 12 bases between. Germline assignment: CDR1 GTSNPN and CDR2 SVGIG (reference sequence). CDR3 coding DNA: TGTGCCTGGAGTGGCGACTATCTACACACCGGGGAGCTGTTTTTT. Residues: CAWSGDYLHTGELFF.

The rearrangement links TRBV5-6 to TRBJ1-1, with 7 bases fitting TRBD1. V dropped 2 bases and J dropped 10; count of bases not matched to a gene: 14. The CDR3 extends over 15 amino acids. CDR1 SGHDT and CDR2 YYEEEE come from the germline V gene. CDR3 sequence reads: CASSFYGRDNRGAFF. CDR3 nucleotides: TGTGCCAGCAGCTTTTACGGCCGGGACAACAGGGGAGCTTTCTTT.

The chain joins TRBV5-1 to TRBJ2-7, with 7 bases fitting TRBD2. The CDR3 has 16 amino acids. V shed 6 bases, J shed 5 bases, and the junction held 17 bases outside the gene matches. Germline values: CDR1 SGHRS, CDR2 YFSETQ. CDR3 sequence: CASNVGTGWDYDEQYF. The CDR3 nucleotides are TGCGCCAGCAACGTCGGCACGGGGTGGGACTACGACGAGCAGTACTTC.

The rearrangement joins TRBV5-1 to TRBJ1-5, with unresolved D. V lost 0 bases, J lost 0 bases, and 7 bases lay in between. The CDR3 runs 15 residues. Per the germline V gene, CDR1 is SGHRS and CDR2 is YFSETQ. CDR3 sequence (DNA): TGCGCCAGCAGCTTGGACGGACTTAGCAATCAGCCCCAGCATTTT. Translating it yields CASSLDGLSNQPQHF.

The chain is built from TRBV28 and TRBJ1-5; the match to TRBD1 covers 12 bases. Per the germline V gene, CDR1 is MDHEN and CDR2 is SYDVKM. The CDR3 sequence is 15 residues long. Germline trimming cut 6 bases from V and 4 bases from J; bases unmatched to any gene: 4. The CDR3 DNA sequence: TGTGCCAGCAGGGGACAGGGGGCCGGGAATCAGCCCCAGCATTTT. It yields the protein CASRGQGAGNQPQHF.

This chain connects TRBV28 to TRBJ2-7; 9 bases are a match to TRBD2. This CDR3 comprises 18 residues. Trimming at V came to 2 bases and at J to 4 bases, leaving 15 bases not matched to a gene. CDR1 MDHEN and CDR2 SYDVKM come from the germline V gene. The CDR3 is CASSLTLLAGVVGYEQYF. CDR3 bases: TGTGCCAGCAGTTTAACACTCTTAGCGGGAGTCGTCGGTTACGAGCAGTACTTC. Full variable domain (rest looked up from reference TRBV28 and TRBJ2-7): DVKVTQSSRYLVKRTGEKVFLECVQDMDHENMFWYRQDPGLGLRLIYFSYDVKMKEKGDIPEGYSVSREKKERFSLILESASTNQTSMYLCASSLTLLAGVVGYEQYFGPGTRLTVT.

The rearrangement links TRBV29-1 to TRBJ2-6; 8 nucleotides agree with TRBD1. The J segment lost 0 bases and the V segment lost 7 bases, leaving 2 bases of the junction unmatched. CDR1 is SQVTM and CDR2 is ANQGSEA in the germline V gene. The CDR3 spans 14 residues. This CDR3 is CSATGGSGANVLTF. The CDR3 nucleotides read TGCAGCGCTACAGGGGGCTCTGGGGCCAACGTCCTGACTTTC.

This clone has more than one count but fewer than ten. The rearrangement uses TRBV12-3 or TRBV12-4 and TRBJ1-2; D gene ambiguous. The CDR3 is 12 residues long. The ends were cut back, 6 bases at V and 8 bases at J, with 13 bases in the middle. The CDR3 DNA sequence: TGTGCCAGCAGCCCCATCAGAGGGGGCTACACCTTC. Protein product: CASSPIRGGYTF.

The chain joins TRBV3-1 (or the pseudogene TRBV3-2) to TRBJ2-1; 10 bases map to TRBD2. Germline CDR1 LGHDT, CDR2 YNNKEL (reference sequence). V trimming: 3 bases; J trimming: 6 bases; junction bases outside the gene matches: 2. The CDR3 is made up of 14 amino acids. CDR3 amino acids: CASSQTSGLNEQFF. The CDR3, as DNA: TGTGCCAGCAGCCAGACTAGCGGGCTCAATGAGCAGTTCTTC.

The CDR3 bases are TGTGCCTGGACCATCGGGGGGGCGAAGATCTATGGCTACACCTTC. Amino acids: CAWTIGGAKIYGYTF. The rearrangement uses TRBV30 and TRBJ1-2; a possible D gene is TRBD1 (6 bases). V lost 4 bases, J lost 4 bases, and 19 bases lay in between. The CDR3 is made up of 15 amino acids. CDR1 and CDR2 from the germline V gene are GTSNPN and SVGIG (reference sequence).

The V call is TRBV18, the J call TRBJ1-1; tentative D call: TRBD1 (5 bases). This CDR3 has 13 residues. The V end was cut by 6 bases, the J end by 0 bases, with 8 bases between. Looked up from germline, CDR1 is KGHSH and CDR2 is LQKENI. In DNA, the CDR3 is TGTGCCAGCTCCCCGACAGTGAACACTGAAGCTTTCTTT. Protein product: CASSPTVNTEAFF.

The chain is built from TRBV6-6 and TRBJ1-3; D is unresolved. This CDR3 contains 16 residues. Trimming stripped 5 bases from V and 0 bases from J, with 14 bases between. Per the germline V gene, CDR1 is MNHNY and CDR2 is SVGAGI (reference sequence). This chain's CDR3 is CASSRHTMNSGNTIYF. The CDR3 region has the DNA TGTGCCAGCAGTAGACATACGATGAACTCTGGAAACACCATATATTTT.

CDR3 region: CASSFTQNQPQHF. CDR3 nucleotide sequence: TGTGCCAGCAGTTTTACCCAGAATCAGCCCCAGCATTTT. The chain uses TRBV6-2 or TRBV6-3 and TRBJ1-5; D is uncertain. Germline CDR1 reads MNHEY; CDR2 reads SVGEGT. The CDR3 covers 13 residues. The V and J ends lost 4 bases and 4 bases respectively, with 8 bases between them.

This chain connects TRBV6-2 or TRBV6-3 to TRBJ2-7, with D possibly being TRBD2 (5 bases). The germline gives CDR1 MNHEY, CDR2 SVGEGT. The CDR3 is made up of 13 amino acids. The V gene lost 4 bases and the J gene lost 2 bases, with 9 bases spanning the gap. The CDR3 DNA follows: TGTGCCAGCAGTTCCAGCGGACCCTACGAGCAGTACTTC. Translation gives CASSSSGPYEQYF.

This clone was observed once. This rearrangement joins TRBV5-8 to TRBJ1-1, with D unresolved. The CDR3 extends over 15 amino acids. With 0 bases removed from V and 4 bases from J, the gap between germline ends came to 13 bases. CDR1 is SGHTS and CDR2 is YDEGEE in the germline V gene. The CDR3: CASSLGGLAGTEAFF. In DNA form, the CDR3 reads TGTGCCAGCAGCTTGGGAGGGTTGGCAGGCACTGAAGCTTTCTTT.

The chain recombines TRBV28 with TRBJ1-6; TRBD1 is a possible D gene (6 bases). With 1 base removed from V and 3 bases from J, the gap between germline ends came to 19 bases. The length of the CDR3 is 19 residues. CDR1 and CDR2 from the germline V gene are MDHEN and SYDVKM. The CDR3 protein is CASSLLQGGWPHYNSPLHF. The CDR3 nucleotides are TGTGCCAGCAGTTTATTACAGGGCGGTTGGCCTCACTATAATTCACCCCTCCACTTT.

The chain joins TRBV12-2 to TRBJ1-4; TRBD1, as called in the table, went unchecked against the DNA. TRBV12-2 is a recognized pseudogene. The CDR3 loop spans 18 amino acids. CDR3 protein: CASRLGDTDRGTNEKLFF. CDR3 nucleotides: TGTGCAAGTCGCTTAGGAGATACAGACAGGGGAACTAATGAAAAACTGTTTTTT.

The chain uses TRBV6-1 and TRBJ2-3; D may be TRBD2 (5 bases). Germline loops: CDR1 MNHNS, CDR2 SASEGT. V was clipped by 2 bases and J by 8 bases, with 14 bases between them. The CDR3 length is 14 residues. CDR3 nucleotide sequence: TGTGCCAGCAGTGAAATTCGAGGGTCAGGTACGCAGTATTTT. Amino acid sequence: CASSEIRGSGTQYF.

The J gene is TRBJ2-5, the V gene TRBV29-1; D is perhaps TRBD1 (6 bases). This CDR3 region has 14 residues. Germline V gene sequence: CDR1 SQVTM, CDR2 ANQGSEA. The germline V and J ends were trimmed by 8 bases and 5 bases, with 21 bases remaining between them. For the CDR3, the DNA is TGCAGCTCCCAGGGGTCAGTAGGCGGGGAGACCCAGTACTTC. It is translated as CSSQGSVGGETQYF.